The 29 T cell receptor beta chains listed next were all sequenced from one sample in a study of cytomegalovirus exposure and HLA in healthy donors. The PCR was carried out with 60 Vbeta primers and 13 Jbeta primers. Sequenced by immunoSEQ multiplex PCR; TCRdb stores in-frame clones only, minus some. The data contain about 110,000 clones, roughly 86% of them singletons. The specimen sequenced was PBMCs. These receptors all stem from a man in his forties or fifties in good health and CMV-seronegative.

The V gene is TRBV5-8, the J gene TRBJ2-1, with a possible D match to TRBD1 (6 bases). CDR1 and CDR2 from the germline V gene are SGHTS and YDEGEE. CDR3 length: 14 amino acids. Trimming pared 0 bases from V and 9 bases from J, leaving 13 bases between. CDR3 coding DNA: TGTGCCAGCAGCTTGGAGGGACACCACGGTGAGCAGTTCTTC. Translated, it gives CASSLEGHHGEQFF.

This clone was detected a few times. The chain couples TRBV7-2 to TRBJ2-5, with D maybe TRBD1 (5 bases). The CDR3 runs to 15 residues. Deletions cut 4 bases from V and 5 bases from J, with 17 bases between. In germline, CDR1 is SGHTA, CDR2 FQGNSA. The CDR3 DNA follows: TGTGCCAGCAGCTCCCGACAGCGCGGTGGGGAGACCCAGTACTTC. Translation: CASSSRQRGGETQYF.

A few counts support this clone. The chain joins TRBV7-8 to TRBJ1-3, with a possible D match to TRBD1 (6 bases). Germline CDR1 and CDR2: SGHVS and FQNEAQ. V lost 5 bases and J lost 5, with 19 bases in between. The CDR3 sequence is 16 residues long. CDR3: CASSRSGVSVRNTIYF. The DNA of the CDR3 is TGTGCCAGCAGCCGCTCAGGGGTTTCGGTCCGAAACACCATATATTTT.

The CDR3 coding sequence is TGTGCCACACTGGACAGCGCGGGTCGGCCCCAGCATTTT. It translates to CATLDSAGRPQHF. This chain connects TRBV6-5 to TRBJ1-5, with a possible D match to TRBD1 (6 bases). Trimming removed 10 bases at V and 9 bases at J, with 19 bases between. This CDR3 comprises 13 residues. Germline CDR1 MNHEY, CDR2 SVGAGI.

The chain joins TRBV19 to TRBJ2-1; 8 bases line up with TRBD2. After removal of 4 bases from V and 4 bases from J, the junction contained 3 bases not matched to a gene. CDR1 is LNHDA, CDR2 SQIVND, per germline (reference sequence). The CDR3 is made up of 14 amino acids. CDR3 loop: CASSRAGGYNEQFF. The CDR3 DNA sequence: TGTGCCAGTAGTAGGGCGGGGGGTTACAATGAGCAGTTCTTC.

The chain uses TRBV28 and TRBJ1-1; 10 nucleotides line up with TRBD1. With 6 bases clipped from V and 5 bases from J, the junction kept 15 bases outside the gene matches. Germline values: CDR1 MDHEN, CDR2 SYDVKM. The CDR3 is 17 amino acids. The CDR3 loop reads CASSPDRGGGWVTEAFF. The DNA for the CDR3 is TGTGCCAGCAGCCCGGACAGGGGGGGTGGTTGGGTGACTGAAGCTTTCTTT.

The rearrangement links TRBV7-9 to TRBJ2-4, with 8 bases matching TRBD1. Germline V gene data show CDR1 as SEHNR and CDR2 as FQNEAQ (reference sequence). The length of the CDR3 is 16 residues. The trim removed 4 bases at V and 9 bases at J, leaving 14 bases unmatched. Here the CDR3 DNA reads TGTGCCAGCAGCTCCCATGATTTCAGGGGGCAAGGCATTCAGTACTTC. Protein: CASSSHDFRGQGIQYF.

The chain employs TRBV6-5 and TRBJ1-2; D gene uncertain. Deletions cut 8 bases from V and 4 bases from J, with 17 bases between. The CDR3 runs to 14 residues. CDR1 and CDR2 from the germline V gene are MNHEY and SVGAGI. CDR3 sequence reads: CASGPEPNLYGYTF. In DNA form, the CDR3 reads TGTGCCAGCGGCCCCGAACCGAACCTCTATGGCTACACCTTC.

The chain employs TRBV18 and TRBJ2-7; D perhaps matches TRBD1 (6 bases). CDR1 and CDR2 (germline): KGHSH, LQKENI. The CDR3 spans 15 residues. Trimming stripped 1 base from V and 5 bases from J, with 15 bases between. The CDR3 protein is CASSPLTGPGNEQYF. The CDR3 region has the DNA TGTGCCAGCTCACCACTCACAGGGCCGGGGAACGAGCAGTACTTC.

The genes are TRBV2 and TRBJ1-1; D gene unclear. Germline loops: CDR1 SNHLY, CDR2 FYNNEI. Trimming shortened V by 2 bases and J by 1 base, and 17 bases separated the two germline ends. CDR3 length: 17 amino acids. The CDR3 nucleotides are TGTGCCAGCAGTGAATTCGAGGGAAGTGAGGCGAACACTGAAGCTTTCTTT. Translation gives CASSEFEGSEANTEAFF.

CDR3 loop: CASSLGQGRDSPLHF. CDR3 bases: TGTGCCAGCAGTCTCGGACAGGGACGAGATTCACCCCTCCACTTT. V is TRBV28 and J is TRBJ1-6, with 8 nucleotides matching TRBD1. This CDR3 is 15 amino acids long. The V gene's germline CDR1 is MDHEN and CDR2 SYDVKM. V was clipped by 5 bases and J by 8 bases; unmatched bases: 8.

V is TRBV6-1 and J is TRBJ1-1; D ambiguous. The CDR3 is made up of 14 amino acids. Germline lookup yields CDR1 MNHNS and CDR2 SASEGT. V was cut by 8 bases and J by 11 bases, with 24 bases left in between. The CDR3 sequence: CASSPRQSLARAFF. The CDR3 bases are TGTGCCAGCTCCCCGCGCCAGTCCTTGGCCAGGGCTTTCTTT.

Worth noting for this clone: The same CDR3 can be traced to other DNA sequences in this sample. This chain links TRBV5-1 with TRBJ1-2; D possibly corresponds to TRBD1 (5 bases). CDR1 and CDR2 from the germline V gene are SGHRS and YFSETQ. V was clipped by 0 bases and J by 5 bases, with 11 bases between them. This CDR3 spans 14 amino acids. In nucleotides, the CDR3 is TGCGCCAGCAGCTTGGAGGGGCAGCCTTATGGCTACACCTTC. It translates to CASSLEGQPYGYTF. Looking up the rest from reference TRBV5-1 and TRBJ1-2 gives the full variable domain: KAGVTQTPRYLIKTRGQQVTLSCSPISGHRSVSWYQQTPGQGLQFLFEYFSETQRNKGNFPGRFSGRQFSNSRSEMNVSTLELGDSALYLCASSLEGQPYGYTFGSGTRLTVV.

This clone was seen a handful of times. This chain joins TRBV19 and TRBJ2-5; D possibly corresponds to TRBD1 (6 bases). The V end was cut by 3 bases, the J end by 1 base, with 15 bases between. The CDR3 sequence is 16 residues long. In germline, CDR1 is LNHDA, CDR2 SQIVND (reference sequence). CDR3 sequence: CASSISAQGPQETQYF. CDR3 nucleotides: TGTGCCAGTAGTATTAGTGCCCAGGGGCCCCAAGAGACCCAGTACTTC.

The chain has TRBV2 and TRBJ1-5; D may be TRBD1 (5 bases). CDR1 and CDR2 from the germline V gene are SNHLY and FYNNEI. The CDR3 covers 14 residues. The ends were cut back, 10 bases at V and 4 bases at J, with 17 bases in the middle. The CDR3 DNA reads TGTGCCACCACTCCGGGAGGGGAGAATCAGCCCCAGCATTTT. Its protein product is CATTPGGENQPQHF.

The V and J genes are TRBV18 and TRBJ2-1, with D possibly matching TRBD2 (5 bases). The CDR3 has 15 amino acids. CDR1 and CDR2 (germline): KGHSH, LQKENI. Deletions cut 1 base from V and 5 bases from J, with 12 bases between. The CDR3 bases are TGTGCCAGCTCACCACGAGGGTTGGGGAACAATGAGCAGTTCTTC. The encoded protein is CASSPRGLGNNEQFF.

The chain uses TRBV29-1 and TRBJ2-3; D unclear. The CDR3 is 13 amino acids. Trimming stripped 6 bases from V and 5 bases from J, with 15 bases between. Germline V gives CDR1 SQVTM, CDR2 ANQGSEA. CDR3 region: CSVGGKSVDTQYF. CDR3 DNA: TGCAGCGTCGGCGGCAAGAGCGTAGATACGCAGTATTTT.

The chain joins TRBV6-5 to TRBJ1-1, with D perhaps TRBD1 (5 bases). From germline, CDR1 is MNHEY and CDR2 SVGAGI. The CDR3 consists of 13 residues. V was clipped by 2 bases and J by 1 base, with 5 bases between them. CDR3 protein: CASSYQGNTEAFF. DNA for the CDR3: TGTGCCAGCAGTTACCAGGGGAACACTGAAGCTTTCTTT.

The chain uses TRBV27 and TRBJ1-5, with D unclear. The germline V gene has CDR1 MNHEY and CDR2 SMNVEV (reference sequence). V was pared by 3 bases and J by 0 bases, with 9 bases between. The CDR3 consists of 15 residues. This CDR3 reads CASSLEGNSNQPQHF. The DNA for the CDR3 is TGTGCCAGCAGTTTGGAGGGCAATAGCAATCAGCCCCAGCATTTT.

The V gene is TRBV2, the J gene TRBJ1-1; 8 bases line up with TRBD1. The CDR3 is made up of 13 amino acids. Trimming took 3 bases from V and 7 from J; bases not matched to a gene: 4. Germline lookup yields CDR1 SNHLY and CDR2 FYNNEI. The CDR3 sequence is CASSDRGRIEAFF. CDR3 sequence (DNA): TGTGCCAGCAGTGACAGGGGGCGTATTGAAGCTTTCTTT.

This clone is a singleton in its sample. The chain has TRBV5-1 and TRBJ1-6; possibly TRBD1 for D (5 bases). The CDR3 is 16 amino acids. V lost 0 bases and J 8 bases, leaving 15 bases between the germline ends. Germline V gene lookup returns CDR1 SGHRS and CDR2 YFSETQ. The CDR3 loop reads CASSLGQRANYSPLHF. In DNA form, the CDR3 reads TGCGCCAGCAGCTTGGGACAGCGTGCCAATTATTCACCCCTCCACTTT.

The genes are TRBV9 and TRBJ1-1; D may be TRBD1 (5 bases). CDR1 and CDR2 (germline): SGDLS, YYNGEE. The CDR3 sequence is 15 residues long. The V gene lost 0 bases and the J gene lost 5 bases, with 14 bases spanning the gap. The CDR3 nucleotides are TGTGCCAGCAGCGTAGCTACTGGAGCAGGGACTGAAGCTTTCTTT. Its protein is CASSVATGAGTEAFF.

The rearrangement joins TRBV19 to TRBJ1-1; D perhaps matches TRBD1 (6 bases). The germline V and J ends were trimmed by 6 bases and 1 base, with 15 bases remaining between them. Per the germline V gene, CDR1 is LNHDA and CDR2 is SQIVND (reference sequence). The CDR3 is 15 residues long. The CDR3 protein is CASRAASTGNTEAFF. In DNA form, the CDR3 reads TGTGCCAGTAGAGCCGCCTCGACAGGGAACACTGAAGCTTTCTTT.

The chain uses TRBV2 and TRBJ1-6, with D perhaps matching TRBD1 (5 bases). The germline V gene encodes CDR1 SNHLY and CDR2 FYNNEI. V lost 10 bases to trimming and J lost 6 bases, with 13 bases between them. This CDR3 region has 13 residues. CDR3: CATTDLSNSPLHF. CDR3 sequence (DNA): TGTGCCACGACAGACTTGAGTAATTCACCCCTCCACTTT. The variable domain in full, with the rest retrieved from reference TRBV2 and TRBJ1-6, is EPEVTQTPSHQVTQMGQEVILRCVPISNHLYFYWYRQILGQKVEFLVSFYNNEISEKSEIFDDQFSVERPDGSNFTLKIRSTKLEDSAMYFCATTDLSNSPLHFGNGTRLTVT.

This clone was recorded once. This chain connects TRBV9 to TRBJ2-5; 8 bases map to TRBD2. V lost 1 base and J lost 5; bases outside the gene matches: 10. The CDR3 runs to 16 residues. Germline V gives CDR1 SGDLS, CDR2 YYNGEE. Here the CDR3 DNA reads TGTGCCAGCAGCGTACGGGGATCGCGACTAGCGGAGACCCAGTACTTC. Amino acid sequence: CASSVRGSRLAETQYF.

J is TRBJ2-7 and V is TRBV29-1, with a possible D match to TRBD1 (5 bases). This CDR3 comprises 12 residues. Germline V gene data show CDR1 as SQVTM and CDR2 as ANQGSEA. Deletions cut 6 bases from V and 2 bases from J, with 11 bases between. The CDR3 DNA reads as TGCAGCGTCCAGGACAATCCCTACGAGCAGTACTTC. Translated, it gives CSVQDNPYEQYF.

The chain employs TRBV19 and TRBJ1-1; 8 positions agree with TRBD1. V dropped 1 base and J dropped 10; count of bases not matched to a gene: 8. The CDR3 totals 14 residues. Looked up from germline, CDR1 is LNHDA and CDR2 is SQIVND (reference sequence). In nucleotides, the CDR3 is TGTGCCAGTAGTATAGGACAGGGGTCCCGTGGAGCTTTCTTT. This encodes CASSIGQGSRGAFF.

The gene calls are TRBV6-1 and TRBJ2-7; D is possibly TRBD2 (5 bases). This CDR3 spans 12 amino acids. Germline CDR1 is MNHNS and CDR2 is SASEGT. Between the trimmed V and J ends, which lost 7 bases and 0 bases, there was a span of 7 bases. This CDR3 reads CASKRDSYEQYF. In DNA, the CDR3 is TGTGCCAGCAAGAGGGACTCCTACGAGCAGTACTTC.

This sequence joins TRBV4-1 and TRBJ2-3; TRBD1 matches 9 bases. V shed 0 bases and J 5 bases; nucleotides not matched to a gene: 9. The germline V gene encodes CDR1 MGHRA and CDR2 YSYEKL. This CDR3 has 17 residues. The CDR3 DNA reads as TGCGCCAGCAGCCAAGAGGCAGACACAGGGGGCAAAGATACGCAGTATTTT. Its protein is CASSQEADTGGKDTQYF.